This entry lists 16 T cell receptor beta chains sequenced from one sample in a study of low-dose radiotherapy and immunotherapy resistance in tumors. With TRAV- and TRBV-specific primers, first-strand cDNA was made, covering the alpha and beta chains. TCR amplification involved around 22 PCR cycles with a constant-region primer and V-primer adapter. TCRdb processed the reads anew with MiXCR; each CDR3 protein has one entry. The repertoire holds tens of thousands of distinct CDR3 sequences, with 17% as singletons. Stated time point: after trial treatment. Treatment denoted: LDRT plus nivolumab, ipilimumab, low-dose cyclophosphamide and aspirin (RACIN trial). Sequencing was performed on PBMCs, taken after low-dose radiotherapy plus immunotherapy. These receptors originate from a male donor with prostate cancer.

The chain joins TRBV18 to TRBJ2-1; 8 positions agree with TRBD1. Per the germline V gene, CDR1 is KGHSH and CDR2 is LQKENI. The length of the CDR3 is 14 residues. Germline trimming cut 3 bases from V and 4 bases from J; bases unmatched to any gene: 2. The CDR3 reads CASSPRQGYNEQFF. Written as DNA, the CDR3 is TGTGCCAGCTCACCGAGACAGGGGTACAATGAGCAGTTCTTC.

This clonotype was counted between two and nine times. It may be a read error: a sequence one base away is much more abundant. The gene calls are TRBV7-2 and TRBJ2-1; no definite D call. Germline CDR1 reads SGHTA; CDR2 reads FQGNSA. The V gene lost 8 bases and the J gene lost 3 bases, with 17 bases spanning the gap. The CDR3 consists of 15 residues. CDR3 sequence reads: CASCSGNWVYNEQFF. The CDR3, as DNA: TGTGCCAGCTGCTCAGGTAATTGGGTCTACAATGAGCAGTTCTTC.

This clonotype appeared many times. The rearrangement links TRBV10-3 to TRBJ2-1; 10 bases fit TRBD2. Germline trimming cut 6 bases from V and 6 bases from J; bases unmatched to any gene: 5. The CDR3 spans 14 residues. The germline V gene encodes CDR1 ENHRY and CDR2 SYGVKD. The CDR3 spells CAISAGLAPNEQFF. CDR3 bases: TGTGCCATCAGCGCGGGACTAGCGCCCAATGAGCAGTTCTTC.

The V and J genes are TRBV18 and TRBJ2-5; 14 nucleotides agree with TRBD2. This CDR3 has 18 amino acids. The V segment lost 6 bases and the J segment 1 base; nucleotides outside the gene matches: 10. Germline V gives CDR1 KGHSH, CDR2 LQKENI. The CDR3 DNA follows: TGTGCCAGCTCGCCATTTCGGACTAGCGGGAGGAGCCAAGAGACCCAGTACTTC. Amino acid sequence: CASSPFRTSGRSQETQYF.

This clonotype was seen many times. The chain is built from TRBV20-1 and TRBJ2-1, with a possible D match to TRBD1 (6 bases). With 3 bases removed from V and 2 bases from J, the gap between germline ends came to 17 bases. Per the germline V gene, CDR1 is DFQATT and CDR2 is SNEGSKA (reference sequence). This CDR3 comprises 16 residues. CDR3 sequence reads: CSASPVSGHAYNEQFF. The CDR3 coding sequence is TGCAGTGCTAGTCCTGTATCGGGACACGCCTACAATGAGCAGTTCTTC.

This clonotype occurred many times. This chain connects TRBV20-1 to TRBJ1-1; a weak D match, TRBD1 (5 bases). Germline CDR1 and CDR2: DFQATT and SNEGSKA (reference sequence). This CDR3 region has 15 residues. V was shortened by 6 bases and J by 0 bases, with 17 bases between the two germline ends. The CDR3 protein is CSATRGDRVNTEAFF. CDR3 in DNA: TGCAGTGCAACGAGGGGAGATAGAGTGAACACTGAAGCTTTCTTT.

This clonotype has just one count. The DNA is left out, because the CDR3 cannot be placed on it with certainty; the CDR3 is given as TCRdb lists it. This chain uses TRBV6-6 with TRBJ2-2; the listed D gene, TRBD1, was not tested against the DNA. With termini counted, the CDR3 has 15 amino acids. Germline values: CDR1 MNHNY, CDR2 SVGAGI (reference sequence). CDR3 in amino acids: CASRQNTGELFFFFF.

This clonotype was detected ten times or more. J is TRBJ2-5 and V is TRBV7-3; tentative D call: TRBD1 (6 bases). The CDR3 extends over 15 amino acids. CDR1 is SGHTA and CDR2 is FQGTGA in the germline V gene. The germline V and J ends were trimmed by 2 bases and 3 bases, with 13 bases remaining between them. The CDR3 bases are TGTGCCAGCAGCTTAGGGGTAAACAGGGAAGAGACCCAGTACTTC. Translating gives CASSLGVNREETQYF.

This clonotype appeared once. Given a far larger clone just one base away, this is likely a sequencing read error. The J gene is TRBJ2-1, the V gene TRBV7-6; TRBD2 is a possible D gene (6 bases). The germline V gene encodes CDR1 SGHVS and CDR2 FNYEAQ. The V end lost 5 bases, the J end lost 7 bases, and 9 bases lay between the germline ends. The CDR3 runs to 12 residues. The CDR3 bases are TGTGCCAGCAGCATTCGGGGGAATGAGCAGTTCTTC. Its translation is CASSIRGNEQFF.

This clonotype was recorded at least ten times. The gene calls are TRBV28 and TRBJ1-6; D gene ambiguous. The CDR3 has 16 residues. Germline CDR1 and CDR2: MDHEN and SYDVKM. Trimming pared 6 bases from V and 7 bases from J, leaving 19 bases between. This CDR3 is CASRVGSGRANSPLHF. Here the CDR3 DNA reads TGTGCCAGCAGAGTGGGCTCAGGACGGGCCAATTCACCCCTCCACTTT.

With respect to this clonotype: A single base separates this from a much larger clone, so it may be a read error. The J gene is TRBJ2-2, the V gene TRBV4-2; maybe TRBD2 (5 bases). The CDR3 is made up of 15 amino acids. CDR1 LGHNA and CDR2 YNFKEQ come from the germline V gene. For the CDR3, the DNA is TGTGCCAGCAGCCAAGGAGGGAGTGACACCGGGGAGCTGTCTTTT. Protein product: CASSQGGSDTGELSF.

Many counts were recorded for this clonotype. The genes are TRBV29-1 and TRBJ2-7; 7 nucleotides align to TRBD2. The CDR3 has 13 residues. CDR1 SQVTM and CDR2 ANQGSEA come from the germline V gene. Unmatched junction bases numbered 2, after V lost 3 bases and J lost 0 bases. The CDR3 is CSVDGGSSYEQYF. In nucleotides, the CDR3 is TGCAGCGTTGACGGGGGGAGCTCCTACGAGCAGTACTTC.

A remark on this clonotype: A far bigger clonotype differs at one base, so this is likely a read error. The genes are TRBV6-2 or TRBV6-3 and TRBJ2-7; TRBD1 is a possible D gene (5 bases). Trimming removed 7 bases at V and 7 bases at J, with 11 bases between. The CDR3 is 11 residues long. CDR1 is MNHEY and CDR2 is SVGEGT in the germline V gene. Here the CDR3 DNA reads TGTGCCAGCACAGGGCGGAATGAGCAGTACTTC. Amino acid sequence: CASTGRNEQYF.

This clonotype was detected many times. The gene calls are TRBV20-1 and TRBJ2-7; tentatively, D is TRBD2 (5 bases). Germline CDR1 DFQATT, CDR2 SNEGSKA (reference sequence). The V end was cut by 8 bases, the J end by 2 bases, with 13 bases between. The CDR3 is 12 residues long. The CDR3 DNA reads as TGCAGTCCCCGGGATCCCACCTACGAGCAGTACTTC. Encoded protein: CSPRDPTYEQYF.

For this clonotype: This likely traces to a read error, being one base from a far larger clone. The rearrangement links TRBV28 to TRBJ2-5; 9 nucleotides match TRBD2. V dropped 6 bases and J dropped 11; count of bases not matched to a gene: 7. The CDR3 contains 12 residues. Germline V gene data show CDR1 as MDHEN and CDR2 as SYDVKM. The CDR3 DNA follows: TGTGCCAGCAGCACAATAGCGGGGGAGCAGTACTTC. Its translation: CASSTIAGEQYF.

This clonotype was counted ten times or more. The chain is built from TRBV28 and TRBJ2-1, with D hard to call. The CDR3 has 15 residues. The ends were cut back, 4 bases at V and 5 bases at J, with 15 bases in the middle. The germline V gene has CDR1 MDHEN and CDR2 SYDVKM. As DNA, the CDR3 is TGTGCCAGCAGTTCGGACCCGAGACTCCACAATGAGCAGTTCTTC. As protein: CASSSDPRLHNEQFF.